The entry below gives a single TCR beta chain sequence along with its context. What it binds is unknown. The CDR3 runs 16 residues. Germline assignment: CDR1 SGHTS and CDR2 YDEGEE. With 4 bases clipped from V and 2 bases from J, the junction kept 6 bases outside the gene matches. These data come from a study of CD8 T cells in ankylosing spondylitis. The TCR beta libraries were generated through quantitative 5'-RACE incorporating molecular barcodes. TCRdb processed the 5' RACE reads anew with MiXCR; each CDR3 protein has one entry. The sample shows 100,000 to 150,000 distinct CDR3 sequences, roughly an eighth of them seen only once. Study-wide results and limits: Made up of eight or nine highly homologous variants, a TCR beta motif appeared characteristic of ankylosing spondylitis blood. Earlier literature documents some of the motif variants in reactive arthritis synovial fluid and blood. Significant enrichment of disease-linked clones was reportedly seen in matched ankylosing spondylitis synovial fluid.

The sample taken for sequencing was blood, either unsorted or a sorted T cell fraction (not recorded which). This clonotype was sampled from a female donor with ankylosing spondylitis or in good health (not recorded which). This rearrangement joins TRBV5-8 to TRBJ2-4; 10 bases fit TRBD1. CDR3 DNA: TGTGCCAGCAGCCCCGGGGACAGGGGTACCAAAAACATTCAGTACTTC. It is translated as CASSPGDRGTKNIQYF.